A selection of T cell receptor beta chains follows, all from one sample in a study of sequential checkpoint blockade in melanoma. TCRdb keeps only in-frame clones here, not all; method: immunoSEQ multiplex PCR. Among about 9,600 clones, around 24% were seen once, and the ten largest hold around 17%. The input for sequencing was tumor tissue (inferred from file names), taken from a patient given nivolumab and ipilimumab in sequence. The origin of the receptors is a human donor with melanoma. Each CDR3 is given with its conserved first and last residue. Each record gives: clone size, J gene, V gene, D gene, CDR3 DNA, CDR3 protein. The D gene is left open where the match is weak. Size values are once, few and many counts, or a class for expanded clones, and some rows have none.

clone size: few
J gene: TRBJ2-7
V gene: TRBV19
D gene: .
CDR3 DNA: TGTGCCAGTAGGCTCAGCGGAGATTACTACGAGCAGTACTTC
CDR3 protein: CASRLSGDYYEQYF

clone size: few
J gene: TRBJ1-2
V gene: TRBV12-5
D gene: .
CDR3 DNA: TGTGCCAGCAACCAACGGGGGGCTAACTATGGCTACACCTTC
CDR3 protein: CASNQRGANYGYTF

clone size: .
J gene: TRBJ2-2
V gene: TRBV19
D gene: .
CDR3 DNA: TGTGCCAGTAGGCAGGTCCCCGGGGAGCTGTTTTTT
CDR3 protein: CASRQVPGELFF

clone size: .
J gene: TRBJ2-1
V gene: TRBV28
D gene: TRBD2
CDR3 DNA: TGTGCCAGCAAAACTAGCGGGGACCTCTTGGATGAGCAGTTCTTC
CDR3 protein: CASKTSGDLLDEQFF

clone size: .
J gene: TRBJ2-7
V gene: TRBV12-5
D gene: .
CDR3 DNA: TGTGCTAGTGGGATGGGGTACGACGAGTACTTC
CDR3 protein: CASGMGYDEYF

clone size: .
J gene: TRBJ1-1
V gene: TRBV11-3
D gene: .
CDR3 DNA: TGTGCCAGCAGCCGCCCCGGGGCAAACACTGAAGCTTTCTTT
CDR3 protein: CASSRPGANTEAFF

clone size: few
J gene: TRBJ2-1
V gene: TRBV11-3
D gene: .
CDR3 DNA: TGTGCCAGCAGTTCAGGTCCGGAGGCATATGAGCAGTTCTTC
CDR3 protein: CASSSGPEAYEQFF

clone size: medium-sized
J gene: TRBJ2-2
V gene: TRBV9
D gene: .
CDR3 DNA: TGTGCCAGCAGCGTCCGCCGACAGGACGCGAACACCGGGGAGCTGTTTTTT
CDR3 protein: CASSVRRQDANTGELFF

clone size: many
J gene: TRBJ2-7
V gene: TRBV11-3
D gene: TRBD1
CDR3 DNA: TGTGCCAGCAGCTTCCTCGACAGGGGTAGAGCAGGCGAGCAGTACTTC
CDR3 protein: CASSFLDRGRAGEQYF

clone size: once
J gene: TRBJ1-3
V gene: TRBV29-1
D gene: .
CDR3 DNA: TGCAGCGGGGCCGTAGGGGGAGGAAACACCATATATTTT
CDR3 protein: CSGAVGGGNTIYF

clone size: few
J gene: TRBJ1-2
V gene: TRBV28
D gene: TRBD1
CDR3 DNA: TGTGCCAGCAGTTCACGGCTCAGGGGGTCTGGTGGCTACACCTTC
CDR3 protein: CASSSRLRGSGGYTF

clone size: few
J gene: TRBJ1-1
V gene: TRBV11-1
D gene: .
CDR3 DNA: TGTGCCAGCAGCTTGTCAGGACACGCCACTGAAGCTTTCTTT
CDR3 protein: CASSLSGHATEAFF

clone size: .
J gene: TRBJ2-3
V gene: TRBV6-8
D gene: .
CDR3 DNA: TGTGCCAGCACGGGGGAGGAGTACGGCACAGATACGCAGTATTTT
CDR3 protein: CASTGEEYGTDTQYF

clone size: few
J gene: TRBJ2-5
V gene: TRBV6-1
D gene: .
CDR3 DNA: TGTGCCAGCAGTGAAGCGCATGTCCCTCAGGAGACCCAGTACTTC
CDR3 protein: CASSEAHVPQETQYF

clone size: .
J gene: TRBJ1-5
V gene: TRBV4-1
D gene: .
CDR3 DNA: TGCGCCAGCAGCCCCCGACAGGGCAATCAGCCCCAGCATTTT
CDR3 protein: CASSPRQGNQPQHF

clone size: .
J gene: TRBJ2-1
V gene: TRBV19
D gene: .
CDR3 DNA: TGTGCCAGTAGTATAACCGGGGGCCCCTACAATGAGCAGTTCTTC
CDR3 protein: CASSITGGPYNEQFF

clone size: medium-sized
J gene: TRBJ1-1
V gene: TRBV6-8
D gene: TRBD1
CDR3 DNA: TGTGCCAGCAGAGGACAGGGTATCACTGAAGCTTTCTTT
CDR3 protein: CASRGQGITEAFF

clone size: .
J gene: TRBJ1-3
V gene: TRBV29-1
D gene: .
CDR3 DNA: TGCAGCGTTGGGGGAACCGGGTCTGGAAACACCATATATTTT
CDR3 protein: CSVGGTGSGNTIYF

clone size: .
J gene: TRBJ2-7
V gene: TRBV18
D gene: .
CDR3 DNA: TGTGCCAGCTCACTGGCGGGGACACTGTACGAGCAGTACTTC
CDR3 protein: CASSLAGTLYEQYF

clone size: .
J gene: TRBJ1-1
V gene: TRBV19
D gene: .
CDR3 DNA: TGTGCCAGTAGTGGGACACCAACGGTATGGACTGAAGCTTTCTTT
CDR3 protein: CASSGTPTVWTEAFF

clone size: few
J gene: TRBJ2-5
V gene: TRBV11-3
D gene: .
CDR3 DNA: TGTGCCAGCAGCTCCGGAGGGGACCCGGACGGGACCCAGTACTTC
CDR3 protein: CASSSGGDPDGTQYF

clone size: many
J gene: TRBJ1-5
V gene: TRBV11-3
D gene: TRBD1
CDR3 DNA: TGTGCCAGCAGCCCCGGGACAGTTACCAATCAGCCCCAGCATTTT
CDR3 protein: CASSPGTVTNQPQHF

clone size: .
J gene: TRBJ1-4
V gene: TRBV18
D gene: .
CDR3 DNA: TGTGCCAGCTCGCTTATGCAGGGAAACGATGAAAAACTGTTTTTT
CDR3 protein: CASSLMQGNDEKLFF

clone size: medium-sized
J gene: TRBJ2-5
V gene: TRBV9
D gene: .
CDR3 DNA: TGTGCCAGCAGCGTATCAGGAGGAGTGGAGACCCAGTACTTC
CDR3 protein: CASSVSGGVETQYF

clone size: few
J gene: TRBJ1-4
V gene: TRBV6-8
D gene: .
CDR3 DNA: TGTGCCAGCAGACGCGCCGGGACAATTCTTGAAAAACTGTTTTTT
CDR3 protein: CASRRAGTILEKLFF

clone size: medium-sized
J gene: TRBJ2-1
V gene: TRBV11-3
D gene: TRBD2
CDR3 DNA: TGTGCCAGCAGCTGGGCTAGCGGGAGGAGAAATGAGCAGTTCTTC
CDR3 protein: CASSWASGRRNEQFF

clone size: medium-sized
J gene: TRBJ2-3
V gene: TRBV11-3
D gene: .
CDR3 DNA: TGTGCCAGCAGCTTGTCGGTAATCAAGACAGATACGCAGTATTTT
CDR3 protein: CASSLSVIKTDTQYF

clone size: many
J gene: TRBJ1-5
V gene: TRBV11-3
D gene: .
CDR3 DNA: TGTGCCAGCAGCTTAAGGCAGGGGAATCAGCCCCAGCATTTT
CDR3 protein: CASSLRQGNQPQHF

clone size: .
J gene: TRBJ2-1
V gene: TRBV29-1
D gene: TRBD2
CDR3 DNA: TGCAGCGTTGAAGGTCGGGAGGAGTCCCACACACAGGATGAGCAGTTCTTC
CDR3 protein: CSVEGREESHTQDEQFF

clone size: many
J gene: TRBJ2-1
V gene: TRBV9
D gene: TRBD2
CDR3 DNA: TGTGCCAGCAGCGTAGATGGCGGGAGGGCCGGAGAGCAGTTCTTC
CDR3 protein: CASSVDGGRAGEQFF

clone size: .
J gene: TRBJ2-2
V gene: TRBV19
D gene: .
CDR3 DNA: TGTGCCAGTGCAGGGTCGCGAACCTTAATCACCGGGGAGCTGTTTTTT
CDR3 protein: CASAGSRTLITGELFF

clone size: .
J gene: TRBJ2-1
V gene: TRBV18
D gene: TRBD2
CDR3 DNA: TGTGCCAGCTCACCAGCCAAAACTAGCGGGAGTTTGAATGAGCAGTTCTTC
CDR3 protein: CASSPAKTSGSLNEQFF

clone size: .
J gene: TRBJ2-1
V gene: TRBV5-1
D gene: TRBD2
CDR3 DNA: TGCGCCAGCAGCTTAGCCGGGACTAGCGAGGGGGAGCAGTTCTTC
CDR3 protein: CASSLAGTSEGEQFF

clone size: .
J gene: TRBJ2-2
V gene: TRBV5-1
D gene: TRBD1
CDR3 DNA: TGCGCCAGCAGCTTGCACCCCGGGACAGGGTTAAACACCGGGGAGCTGTTTTTT
CDR3 protein: CASSLHPGTGLNTGELFF

clone size: few
J gene: TRBJ1-3
V gene: TRBV11-3
D gene: .
CDR3 DNA: TGTGCCAGCAGCCCCTACACCGGCGTGAACTCTGGAAACACCATATATTTT
CDR3 protein: CASSPYTGVNSGNTIYF

clone size: .
J gene: TRBJ2-3
V gene: TRBV10-3
D gene: TRBD2
CDR3 DNA: TGTGCCATCAGTGAGTCGTCCTGGACTAGCGGAGACACCACAGATACGCAGTATTTT
CDR3 protein: CAISESSWTSGDTTDTQYF

clone size: few
J gene: TRBJ2-3
V gene: TRBV10-2
D gene: .
CDR3 DNA: TGCGCCAGCAGCTGGACTACCTCCGCAGATACGCAGTATTTT
CDR3 protein: CASSWTTSADTQYF

clone size: few
J gene: TRBJ1-2
V gene: TRBV11-3
D gene: TRBD1
CDR3 DNA: TGTGCCAGCAGCTACTTTCAGGGGGCAACTGGCTACACCTTC
CDR3 protein: CASSYFQGATGYTF

clone size: .
J gene: TRBJ2-6
V gene: TRBV5-1
D gene: .
CDR3 DNA: TGCGCCAGCAGTCTAATATATGGGGCCAACGTCCTGACTTTC
CDR3 protein: CASSLIYGANVLTF

clone size: .
J gene: TRBJ1-3
V gene: TRBV4-1
D gene: .
CDR3 DNA: TGCGCCAGCAGCCAAGCCGTACTCTCTGGAAACACCATATATTTT
CDR3 protein: CASSQAVLSGNTIYF

clone size: few
J gene: TRBJ1-2
V gene: TRBV28
D gene: .
CDR3 DNA: TGTGCCAGCAGTTTGGGGGGGAACTATGGCTACACCTTC
CDR3 protein: CASSLGGNYGYTF

clone size: .
J gene: TRBJ1-3
V gene: TRBV9
D gene: .
CDR3 DNA: TGTGCCAGCAGCCTCAGTGACGGAGGAAACACCATATATTTT
CDR3 protein: CASSLSDGGNTIYF

clone size: .
J gene: TRBJ2-7
V gene: TRBV14
D gene: TRBD1
CDR3 DNA: TGTGCCAGCAGCCGCATGACAGGGATATACTACGAGCAGTACTTC
CDR3 protein: CASSRMTGIYYEQYF

clone size: .
J gene: TRBJ1-5
V gene: TRBV19
D gene: .
CDR3 DNA: TGTGCCAGTAGCGCCGGACAGTTATACAATCAGCCCCAGCATTTT
CDR3 protein: CASSAGQLYNQPQHF

clone size: medium-sized
J gene: TRBJ2-7
V gene: TRBV11-3
D gene: .
CDR3 DNA: TGTGCCAGCAGCTTAAGGGGAATGGGCGGTCCTCCCCTCGAGCAGTACTTC
CDR3 protein: CASSLRGMGGPPLEQYF

clone size: few
J gene: TRBJ1-6
V gene: TRBV6-8
D gene: .
CDR3 DNA: TGTGCCAGCAGTGATCGGACAGAGCTATATAATTCACCCCTCCACTTT
CDR3 protein: CASSDRTELYNSPLHF

clone size: medium-sized
J gene: TRBJ1-3
V gene: TRBV19
D gene: TRBD1
CDR3 DNA: TGTGCCAGTAGTAGGGGGACAGCCGGAAACACCATATATTTT
CDR3 protein: CASSRGTAGNTIYF

clone size: few
J gene: TRBJ2-7
V gene: TRBV10-3
D gene: TRBD1
CDR3 DNA: TGTGCCATCAGCCCTCTAGGACAGGGTGGCTCCTACGAGCAGTACTTC
CDR3 protein: CAISPLGQGGSYEQYF

clone size: .
J gene: TRBJ1-2
V gene: TRBV15
D gene: .
CDR3 DNA: TGTGCCACCAGCAGAGATCGGGTTTCGGGTGGCTACACCTTC
CDR3 protein: CATSRDRVSGGYTF

clone size: .
J gene: TRBJ2-1
V gene: TRBV30
D gene: TRBD2
CDR3 DNA: TGTGCCTGGGCGCTTAGCGGGGCTACTGAGCAGTTCTTC
CDR3 protein: CAWALSGATEQFF

clone size: many
J gene: TRBJ2-1
V gene: TRBV11-3
D gene: TRBD1
CDR3 DNA: TGTGCCAGCAGCCTAGATGGGACAGGGATTTACAATGAGCAGTTCTTC
CDR3 protein: CASSLDGTGIYNEQFF

clone size: few
J gene: TRBJ1-3
V gene: TRBV11-3
D gene: .
CDR3 DNA: TGTGCCAGCAGCTTAGATTCAGGGGCTGGAAACACCATATATTTT
CDR3 protein: CASSLDSGAGNTIYF

clone size: .
J gene: TRBJ1-5
V gene: TRBV7-6
D gene: TRBD1
CDR3 DNA: TGTGCCAGCAGTTATTTTACAGGGGTTAATCAGCCCCAGCATTTT
CDR3 protein: CASSYFTGVNQPQHF